The 27 T cell receptor beta chains presented below share a single source sample, sequenced in a study of blood T cell repertoires in COVID-19. The method was immunoSEQ multiplex PCR; TCRdb's version includes in-frame clones alone and lacks a portion of them. The sample carries about 210,000 clones, approximately 86% recorded once. The sample comprised peripheral blood. These receptors originate from a man aged 40-49 years with acute or convalescent COVID-19.

This clone was counted a few times. The chain uses TRBV28 and TRBJ1-1, with D hard to call. The length of the CDR3 is 14 residues. CDR1 and CDR2 from the germline V gene are MDHEN and SYDVKM. V lost 5 bases and J 6 bases, leaving 16 bases between the germline ends. The CDR3 nucleotides are TGTGCCAGCAGTCCCCCCGTTGGGAGCCCTGAAGCTTTCTTT. It codes for CASSPPVGSPEAFF.

V is TRBV5-1 and J is TRBJ2-3; D unclear. V was trimmed by 1 base and J by 2 bases, leaving 5 bases between them. From germline, CDR1 is SGHRS and CDR2 YFSETQ. The CDR3 has 13 amino acids. The CDR3 reads CASSLSNTDTQYF. The CDR3 nucleotides read TGCGCCAGCAGCTTGTCTAACACAGATACGCAGTATTTT.

This chain joins TRBV9 and TRBJ2-5; perhaps TRBD1 as D (5 bases). The length of the CDR3 is 14 residues. Germline V lookup: CDR1 SGDLS, CDR2 YYNGEE. Trimming pared 0 bases from V and 5 bases from J, leaving 11 bases between. The CDR3 bases are TGTGCCAGCAGCGTAGTAGGGGAAGGCGAGACCCAGTACTTC. Its protein product is CASSVVGEGETQYF. The full variable domain, completed using reference TRBV9 and TRBJ2-5, is DSGVTQTPKHLITATGQRVTLRCSPRSGDLSVYWYQQSLDQGLQFLIQYYNGEERAKGNILERFSAQQFPDLHSELNLSSLELGDSALYFCASSVVGEGETQYFGPGTRLLVL.

The chain combines TRBV30 with TRBJ2-2; the D gene is possibly TRBD2 (7 bases). The CDR3 loop spans 15 amino acids. CDR1 is GTSNPN, CDR2 SVGIG, per germline (reference sequence). V dropped 5 bases and J dropped 1 base, with 14 bases sitting between them. The CDR3 DNA reads TGTGCCTGGTCGCGGGGGCCCCAGAACACCGGGGAGCTGTTTTTT. It specifies CAWSRGPQNTGELFF. Together with reference TRBV30 and TRBJ2-2, the CDR3 gives the full variable domain: SQTIHQWPATLVQPVGSPLSLECTVEGTSNPNLYWYRQAAGRGLQLLFYSVGIGQISSEVPQNLSASRPQDRQFILSSKKLLLSDSGFYLCAWSRGPQNTGELFFGEGSRLTVL.

This chain joins TRBV7-9 and TRBJ2-1, with 11 bases that match TRBD2. This CDR3 has 19 residues. In germline, CDR1 is SEHNR, CDR2 FQNEAQ (reference sequence). Germline trimming cut 1 base from V and 0 bases from J; bases unmatched to any gene: 8. Here the CDR3 DNA reads TGTGCCAGCAGCTTAGTCTATACTAGCGGGAGCCCCTCCTACAATGAGCAGTTCTTC. It encodes CASSLVYTSGSPSYNEQFF.

The rearrangement uses TRBV5-4 and TRBJ2-2; 13 bases match TRBD2. The CDR3 loop spans 18 amino acids. The J segment lost 4 bases and the V segment lost 3 bases, leaving 9 bases of the junction unmatched. Germline CDR1 reads SGHNT; CDR2 reads YYREEE (reference sequence). The CDR3 loop is CASSYGLAGVTTTGELFF. CDR3 bases: TGTGCCAGCAGCTACGGACTAGCGGGAGTCACGACCACCGGGGAGCTGTTTTTT.

This chain links TRBV6-4 with TRBJ2-1; the D gene is possibly TRBD1 (6 bases). Trimming took off 6 bases at V and 5 bases at J, with 11 bases between the two ends. The CDR3 runs to 13 residues. The germline V gene has CDR1 MRHNA and CDR2 SNTAGT. CDR3 nucleotides: TGTGCCAGCAGCCTCGACAGGCACAATGAGCAGTTCTTC. Its protein product is CASSLDRHNEQFF.

V usage is TRBV28 and J usage is TRBJ2-5; D gene ambiguous. V lost 2 bases to trimming and J lost 7 bases, with 11 bases between them. The CDR3 length is 13 residues. CDR1 MDHEN and CDR2 SYDVKM come from the germline V gene. CDR3 coding DNA: TGTGCCAGCAGTTTAGGCACTCCGGGGACCCAGTACTTC. Protein sequence: CASSLGTPGTQYF.

This chain links TRBV7-2 with TRBJ2-2, with a possible D match to TRBD1 (5 bases). CDR1 SGHTA and CDR2 FQGNSA come from the germline V gene. V lost 3 bases to trimming and J lost 1 base, with 6 bases between them. CDR3 length: 14 amino acids. The CDR3 region is CASSFGQNTGELFF. CDR3 sequence (DNA): TGTGCCAGCAGCTTCGGACAGAACACCGGGGAGCTGTTTTTT.

The CDR3 here is CASSLYSRVAGGHGETQYF. CDR3 bases: TGTGCCAGCAGCTTATATAGTCGGGTAGCGGGGGGGCATGGAGAGACCCAGTACTTC. The chain is built from TRBV13 and TRBJ2-5; the match to TRBD2 covers 11 bases. CDR3 length: 19 amino acids. Trimming at V came to 2 bases and at J to 4 bases, leaving 15 bases not matched to a gene. Germline CDR1 reads PRHDT; CDR2 reads FYEKMQ (reference sequence).

The V and J genes are TRBV9 and TRBJ1-4; 10 nucleotides align to TRBD1. Germline assignment: CDR1 SGDLS and CDR2 YYNGEE. There are 16 residues in the CDR3. V trimming: 2 bases; J trimming: 8 bases; junction bases outside the gene matches: 9. CDR3 region: CASSVAGQGYGEKLFF. Here the CDR3 DNA reads TGTGCCAGCAGCGTCGCGGGACAGGGGTATGGGGAAAAACTGTTTTTT.

The rearrangement links TRBV5-6 to TRBJ2-1; D gene ambiguous. The CDR3 is 11 residues long. Per germline, CDR1 SGHDT and CDR2 YYEEEE. Trimming cost V 4 bases and J 10 bases, with 9 bases left between them. CDR3 nucleotide sequence: TGTGCCAGCAGCCGCGAGCCAGAGCAGTTCTTC. Encoded protein: CASSREPEQFF.

The chain has TRBV30 and TRBJ2-7; D may be TRBD2 (5 bases). CDR1 and CDR2 from the germline V gene are GTSNPN and SVGIG (reference sequence). The CDR3 is 12 residues long. V was clipped by 5 bases and J by 0 bases, with 8 bases between them. DNA of the CDR3: TGTGCCTGGCGGACTCTCTCCTACGAGCAGTACTTC. Amino acid sequence: CAWRTLSYEQYF.

J is TRBJ1-1 and V is TRBV27; 8 bases fit TRBD1. This CDR3 contains 15 residues. V dropped 3 bases and J dropped 0; count of bases not matched to a gene: 3. Germline CDR1 reads MNHEY; CDR2 reads SMNVEV (reference sequence). The CDR3 spells CASSFGTGLNTEAFF. As DNA, the CDR3 is TGTGCCAGCAGTTTTGGGACAGGCCTGAACACTGAAGCTTTCTTT.

This clone was seen once. CDR3 bases: TGTGCCAGCAGTGAAGCCGGGACAGCCACCCCGGGGGAGTACTTC. Amino acids: CASSEAGTATPGEYF. The chain recombines TRBV25-1 with TRBJ2-7; a possible D gene is TRBD1 (7 bases). V was clipped by 2 bases and J by 11 bases, with 22 bases between them. Per germline, CDR1 MGHDK and CDR2 SYGVNS. The CDR3 consists of 15 residues.

The V and J genes are TRBV4-3 and TRBJ2-3; the match to TRBD2 covers 9 bases. Germline trimming cut 4 bases from V and 5 bases from J; bases unmatched to any gene: 7. CDR3 length: 15 amino acids. Per the germline V gene, CDR1 is LGHNA and CDR2 is YSLEER. CDR3 region: CASSLLSGRGDTQYF. The CDR3 coding sequence is TGCGCCAGCAGCCTACTTAGCGGGAGAGGAGATACGCAGTATTTT.

This clone appeared once. The chain employs TRBV6-4 and TRBJ2-7, with D uncertain. The CDR3 runs 17 residues. The germline V gene encodes CDR1 MRHNA and CDR2 SNTAGT. V shed 1 base and J shed 7 bases, with 23 bases lying between them. CDR3 coding DNA: TGTGCCAGCAGTGACTTCGATATTTCGCCAGGTCCTGGGGAGCAGTACTTC. This codes for CASSDFDISPGPGEQYF.

J is TRBJ2-5 and V is TRBV10-1, with a weak D call TRBD1 (6 bases). Germline assignment: CDR1 WNHNN and CDR2 SYGVQD (reference sequence). Between the trimmed V and J ends, which lost 2 bases and 2 bases, there was a span of 9 bases. The CDR3 is 14 residues long. CDR3 coding DNA: TGCGCCAGCAGTGAGACAGGGACACAAGAGACCCAGTACTTC. Protein sequence: CASSETGTQETQYF.

V usage is TRBV20-1 and J usage is TRBJ2-3; TRBD2 matches 11 bases. Trimming took 3 bases from V and 3 from J; bases not matched to a gene: 2. This CDR3 is built from 14 residues. Germline CDR1 is DFQATT and CDR2 is SNEGSKA (reference sequence). Written as DNA, the CDR3 is TGCAGTGCTAGTACTAGCGGGGGTACAGATACGCAGTATTTT. Translated, it gives CSASTSGGTDTQYF.

This chain connects TRBV19 to TRBJ2-2; D not resolved. Trimming took off 2 bases at V and 3 bases at J, with 10 bases between the two ends. Germline V gene lookup returns CDR1 LNHDA and CDR2 SQIVND (reference sequence). This CDR3 spans 15 amino acids. CDR3 protein: CASSIFEVDTGELFF. CDR3 nucleotide sequence: TGTGCCAGTAGTATATTCGAGGTGGACACCGGGGAGCTGTTTTTT. The full variable domain, in which reference TRBV19 and TRBJ2-2 provide the parts outside the CDR3, is DGGITQSPKYLFRKEGQNVTLSCEQNLNHDAMYWYRQDPGQGLRLIYYSQIVNDFQKGDIAEGYSVSREKKESFPLTVTSAQKNPTAFYLCASSIFEVDTGELFFGEGSRLTVL.

This sequence joins TRBV29-1 and TRBJ2-3, with no clear D. V was pared by 5 bases and J by 1 base, with 13 bases between. This CDR3 is built from 14 residues. Germline V gene lookup returns CDR1 SQVTM and CDR2 ANQGSEA. CDR3 sequence reads: CSVPKAVGTDTQYF. CDR3 in DNA: TGCAGCGTTCCCAAGGCGGTGGGCACAGATACGCAGTATTTT.

This rearrangement joins TRBV19 to TRBJ2-2; 9 nucleotides align to TRBD1. V lost 7 bases and J lost 0; bases outside the gene matches: 9. Germline CDR1 reads LNHDA; CDR2 reads SQIVND (reference sequence). The CDR3 is made up of 17 amino acids. Here the CDR3 reads CASKLGRDRANTGELFF. In DNA form, the CDR3 reads TGTGCCAGTAAACTAGGGAGGGACAGGGCGAACACCGGGGAGCTGTTTTTT.

V and J are TRBV7-2 and TRBJ1-2, with D perhaps TRBD1 (6 bases). CDR3 length equals 18 residues. CDR1 is SGHTA and CDR2 is FQGNSA in the germline V gene. Trimming removed 5 bases from V and 2 bases from J, with 24 bases in between. This CDR3 is CASSIWTEGLSRNYGYTF. CDR3 DNA: TGTGCCAGCAGCATATGGACAGAAGGCCTCTCAAGGAACTATGGCTACACCTTC.

This sequence joins TRBV27 and TRBJ2-2, with 8 positions matching TRBD1. CDR1 and CDR2 from the germline V gene are MNHEY and SMNVEV (reference sequence). CDR3 length equals 15 residues. Losses at the gene ends were 8 bases for V and 4 bases for J; bases not matched to a gene: 9. CDR3 nucleotide sequence: TGTGCCAGCGGAAAGCGGACAGGGAGCACCGGGGAGCTGTTTTTT. It translates to CASGKRTGSTGELFF.

J is TRBJ2-7 and V is TRBV7-9, with 8 bases lining up with TRBD1. CDR1 is SEHNR, CDR2 FQNEAQ, per germline (reference sequence). After removal of 1 base from V and 6 bases from J, the junction contained 11 bases not matched to a gene. This CDR3 contains 16 residues. The CDR3 nucleotides are TGTGCCAGCAGCTTAGGACAGGGGAACGTCGGGGTCGAGCAGTACTTC. Translation gives CASSLGQGNVGVEQYF.

The chain couples TRBV24-1 to TRBJ1-1; D is unclear. There are 13 residues in the CDR3. Trimming took 3 bases from V and 6 from J, leaving 10 bases between them. Germline assignment: CDR1 KGHDR and CDR2 SFDVKD. The CDR3 DNA is TGTGCCACCAGTGATCGGTACGGAGCTGAAGCTTTCTTT. The encoded protein is CATSDRYGAEAFF.

V and J are TRBV28 and TRBJ2-1; the D is unclear. Deletions cut 2 bases from V and 0 bases from J, with 14 bases between. The V gene's germline CDR1 is MDHEN and CDR2 SYDVKM. The CDR3 loop spans 17 amino acids. CDR3 bases: TGTGCCAGCAGTTTACCCCCAACTATGAGCTCCTACAATGAGCAGTTCTTC. This translates into CASSLPPTMSSYNEQFF.